Below are 29 T cell receptor beta chains sequenced from a single sample in a study of regulatory T cells in long-lasting Graves disease. Noted time point: newly diagnosed GD, antithyroid drugs for less than 3 months. The TCR library was made from RNA extracted from PBMCs. According to the study, TCR beta libraries were built with iRepertoire HTBI primers and CDR3-region Arm-PCR. TCRdb passed the multiplex PCR reads through MiXCR, listing each CDR3 protein once. The data hold about 460,000 distinct CDR3 sequences, with 14% observed a single time. These same records also appear under a second study, on T cells in Graves' hyperthyroidism and ophthalmopathy.

The input for sequencing was peripheral blood mononuclear cells (PBMCs), taken at new diagnosis, from a patient treated with antithyroid drugs. These TCRs come from a woman in her fifties or sixties with Graves disease.

Many counts were recorded for this clonotype. The rearrangement uses TRBV2 and TRBJ2-7; no definite D call. Trimming removed 2 bases from V and 9 bases from J, with 11 bases in between. The CDR3 is 12 residues long. CDR1 and CDR2 from the germline V gene are SNHLY and FYNNEI. As DNA, the CDR3 is TGTGCCAGCAGTGAATCTGGGTCTGTGCAGTACTTC. Translating it yields CASSESGSVQYF.

This clonotype was recorded a few times. The rearrangement uses TRBV27 and TRBJ2-5; 10 bases map to TRBD1. The CDR3 runs 16 residues. J gave up 9 bases and V 0 bases, and 10 bases lay outside the gene matches. Per the germline V gene, CDR1 is MNHEY and CDR2 is SMNVEV (reference sequence). The CDR3: CASSLSGTGAFEAQYF. CDR3 nucleotide sequence: TGTGCCAGCAGTTTATCCGGGACAGGGGCCTTCGAGGCCCAGTACTTC.

This clonotype was counted at least ten times. The chain employs TRBV28 and TRBJ2-7, with 7 bases fitting TRBD1. V lost 5 bases and J lost 5; bases outside the gene matches: 9. Per the germline V gene, CDR1 is MDHEN and CDR2 is SYDVKM. The CDR3 sequence is 14 residues long. The CDR3 sequence: CASSLPTGKDEQYF. CDR3 DNA sequence: TGTGCCAGCAGTCTCCCGACAGGGAAAGACGAGCAGTACTTC.

This clonotype turned up a few times. At one end, the junction sequence differs from germline, possibly due to a read error. This sequence joins TRBV5-1 and TRBJ1-1; D unresolved. The CDR3 spans 13 residues. Germline values: CDR1 SGHRS, CDR2 YFSETQ. CDR3 loop: CASSPDLNTKAFF. The CDR3 DNA reads as TGCGCCAGCAGCCCGGACCTGAACACTAAAGCTTTCTTT.

This chain joins TRBV7-9 and TRBJ1-3; the D gene is possibly TRBD1 (5 bases). There are 16 residues in the CDR3. V shed 5 bases and J shed 0 bases, with 14 bases lying between them. Germline assignment: CDR1 SEHNR and CDR2 FQNEAQ (reference sequence). The CDR3 DNA reads as TGTGCCAGCAGCCTTGTCAGGGCCACCTCTGGAAACACCATATATTTT. It encodes CASSLVRATSGNTIYF.

This clonotype was counted between two and nine times. The gene calls are TRBV7-9 and TRBJ2-3; no definite D call. Trimming left V 5 bases short and J 2 bases short, with 11 bases between. CDR1 and CDR2 (germline): SEHNR, FQNEAQ (reference sequence). The CDR3 sequence is 14 residues long. The CDR3 spells CASSALSTTDTQYF. The CDR3 DNA sequence: TGTGCCAGCAGCGCCCTTAGCACCACAGATACGCAGTATTTT.

This clonotype was detected many times. The chain couples TRBV27 to TRBJ2-1; no reliable D call. The CDR3 covers 16 residues. Per germline, CDR1 MNHEY and CDR2 SMNVEV (reference sequence). Trimming pared 3 bases from V and 0 bases from J, leaving 12 bases between. The CDR3 loop is CASSFLTELSYNEQFF. CDR3 DNA: TGTGCCAGCAGTTTTTTGACGGAGCTCTCCTACAATGAGCAGTTCTTC.

This chain links TRBV19 with TRBJ1-1, with D tentatively TRBD1 (6 bases). V gave up 9 bases and J gave up 0 bases, with 17 bases separating them. The germline V gene has CDR1 LNHDA and CDR2 SQIVND (reference sequence). This CDR3 is 15 amino acids long. The CDR3 here is CASARGQTLNTEAFF. The CDR3 coding sequence is TGTGCCAGCGCAAGAGGACAGACACTGAACACTGAAGCTTTCTTT.

This clonotype has just a few counts. The chain employs TRBV20-1 and TRBJ2-5; perhaps TRBD1 as D (5 bases). CDR1 DFQATT and CDR2 SNEGSKA come from the germline V gene (reference sequence). Trimming left V 3 bases short and J 4 bases short, with 9 bases between. The CDR3 loop spans 12 amino acids. CDR3 region: CSASGDRETQYF. The CDR3 region has the DNA TGCAGTGCTAGTGGTGACAGAGAGACCCAGTACTTC.

This rearrangement joins TRBV13 to TRBJ2-1; 9 bases align to TRBD1. Looked up from germline, CDR1 is PRHDT and CDR2 is FYEKMQ (reference sequence). CDR3 length equals 14 residues. Trimming cost V 3 bases and J 7 bases; bases outside gene matches: 4. CDR3 sequence (DNA): TGTGCCAGCAGCTTCGGGACAGGGTATAATGAGCAGTTCTTC. Translation: CASSFGTGYNEQFF.

The chain links TRBV7-9 to TRBJ1-2; 7 bases fit TRBD1. The CDR3 is made up of 14 amino acids. After removal of 6 bases from V and 4 bases from J, the junction contained 8 bases not matched to a gene. Germline CDR1 SEHNR, CDR2 FQNEAQ (reference sequence). The CDR3 sequence is CASSRDSLSYGYTF. Written as DNA, the CDR3 is TGTGCCAGCAGTCGGGACAGTCTGAGCTATGGCTACACCTTC.

The CDR3 reads CASSPRRTSGRASIQTQYF. The CDR3 DNA follows: TGTGCCAGCAGCCCCCGGCGGACTAGCGGGAGGGCCTCGATCCAGACCCAGTACTTC. The rearrangement joins TRBV3-1 to TRBJ2-5, with 15 bases lining up with TRBD2. The CDR3 is 19 amino acids. V was pared by 4 bases and J by 6 bases, with 15 bases of the junction left unmatched. Germline V gives CDR1 LGHDT, CDR2 YNNKEL (reference sequence).

This clonotype occurred many times. The chain uses TRBV12-3 or TRBV12-4 and TRBJ1-1, with 12 bases lining up with TRBD1. This CDR3 contains 14 residues. J gave up 5 bases and V 6 bases, and 4 bases lay outside the gene matches. The CDR3 is CASSGTGGMTEAFF. For the CDR3, the DNA is TGTGCCAGCAGCGGGACAGGGGGCATGACTGAAGCTTTCTTT.

The table lists this clonotype with many counts. CDR3: CASSAGERTEAFF. The CDR3 bases are TGTGCCAGCAGTGCAGGGGAACGCACTGAAGCTTTCTTT. The chain joins TRBV2 to TRBJ1-1; TRBD1 might be the D (6 bases). Per germline, CDR1 SNHLY and CDR2 FYNNEI. The CDR3 runs to 13 residues. With 4 bases removed from V and 4 bases from J, the gap between germline ends came to 10 bases.

This clonotype was seen repeatedly, ten times or more. The rearrangement uses TRBV12-3 or TRBV12-4 and TRBJ1-1, with D perhaps matching TRBD1 (5 bases). Deletions cut 6 bases from V and 1 base from J, with 9 bases between. The CDR3 covers 13 residues. The CDR3 DNA is TGTGCCAGCAGAGAACAGGCGAACACTGAAGCTTTCTTT. This codes for CASREQANTEAFF.

V gene TRBV5-1 combines with J gene TRBJ2-5; perhaps TRBD1 as D (5 bases). The CDR3 totals 14 residues. Looked up from germline, CDR1 is SGHRS and CDR2 is YFSETQ. V lost 0 bases, J lost 3 bases, and 9 bases lay in between. The CDR3 DNA reads TGCGCCAGCAGCTTGGGACAGCCCAAAGAGACCCAGTACTTC. Its translation: CASSLGQPKETQYF.

This clonotype was picked up a small number of times. The rearrangement uses TRBV24-1 and TRBJ2-3; D possibly corresponds to TRBD1 (6 bases). V dropped 3 bases and J dropped 4 bases, with 10 bases sitting between them. The CDR3 runs to 14 residues. Germline V CDR1 and CDR2: KGHDR, SFDVKD. Written as DNA, the CDR3 is TGTGCCACCAGTGATCAAACAGGGCCAGATACGCAGTATTTT. This sequence encodes CATSDQTGPDTQYF.

At least ten counts were recorded for this clonotype. The rearrangement uses TRBV10-3 and TRBJ2-3; D not resolved. The V and J ends lost 2 bases and 0 bases respectively, with 12 bases between them. Germline V gives CDR1 ENHRY, CDR2 SYGVKD. CDR3 length: 16 amino acids. The CDR3 region is CAISEARETSTDTQYF. As DNA, the CDR3 is TGTGCCATCAGTGAGGCGAGAGAAACTAGCACAGATACGCAGTATTTT.

The J gene is TRBJ2-1, the V gene TRBV29-1; D perhaps matches TRBD2 (6 bases). The germline CDR1 and CDR2 sequences are SQVTM and ANQGSEA. Trimming took 4 bases from V and 8 from J, leaving 12 bases between them. The CDR3 length is 12 residues. The CDR3, as DNA: TGCAGCGTTGTCAGGGAGCGGGATGAGCAGTTCTTC. Its protein is CSVVRERDEQFF.

Many counts were recorded for this clonotype. The chain is built from TRBV28 and TRBJ2-3, with D possibly being TRBD2 (6 bases). This CDR3 has 18 amino acids. Trimming left V 3 bases short and J 2 bases short, with 21 bases between. Germline V CDR1 and CDR2: MDHEN, SYDVKM. CDR3 in DNA: TGTGCCAGCAGTTTTTTTTTGTTAGGCGGGAACCCCACAGATACGCAGTATTTT. This encodes CASSFFLLGGNPTDTQYF.

At least ten counts were recorded for this clonotype. This sequence joins TRBV3-1 and TRBJ2-2; D ambiguous. The CDR3 has 12 amino acids. CDR1 is LGHDT, CDR2 YNNKEL, per germline (reference sequence). With 1 base removed from V and 9 bases from J, the gap between germline ends came to 6 bases. The CDR3: CASSQGPRELFF. CDR3 DNA sequence: TGTGCCAGCAGCCAAGGTCCGAGGGAGCTGTTTTTT.

This clonotype occurred a few times. This sequence joins TRBV28 and TRBJ2-7; 8 positions match TRBD2. J gave up 3 bases and V 8 bases, and 21 bases lay outside the gene matches. The CDR3 runs to 18 residues. Germline CDR1 is MDHEN and CDR2 is SYDVKM. This CDR3 reads CASVTEGKGLAGLYEQYF. The DNA of the CDR3 is TGTGCCAGCGTCACAGAAGGCAAGGGGCTAGCGGGCCTCTACGAGCAGTACTTC.

This clonotype showed up many times. This chain links TRBV28 with TRBJ2-1; 12 nucleotides agree with TRBD2. Trimming removed 1 base from V and 6 bases from J; junction bases left unmatched: 1. In germline, CDR1 is MDHEN, CDR2 SYDVKM. The CDR3 runs 15 residues. The CDR3 DNA is TGTGCCAGCAGTTTATCTAGCGGGAGGGTCAATGAGCAGTTCTTC. As protein: CASSLSSGRVNEQFF.

The V gene is TRBV9, the J gene TRBJ2-2; either TRBD1 or TRBD2 may supply D (5 bases each). The length of the CDR3 is 14 residues. Germline V gene lookup returns CDR1 SGDLS and CDR2 YYNGEE. V shed 0 bases and J shed 7 bases, with 10 bases lying between them. The CDR3 nucleotides are TGTGCCAGCAGCGTAGGGGGGACCTTCGGGGAGCTGTTTTTT. It encodes CASSVGGTFGELFF.

This clonotype was seen more than once but under ten times. The chain couples TRBV12-3 or TRBV12-4 to TRBJ2-2; D is ambiguous. This CDR3 is built from 12 residues. Between the trimmed V and J ends, which lost 3 bases and 7 bases, there was a span of 6 bases. The CDR3 bases are TGTGCCAGCAGTTTTATGGGCGGGGAGCTGTTTTTT. Its protein is CASSFMGGELFF.

At least ten counts were recorded for this clonotype. V is TRBV6-5 and J is TRBJ2-1, with D possibly being TRBD1 (5 bases). In germline, CDR1 is MNHEY, CDR2 SVGAGI. There are 18 residues in the CDR3. Trimming cost V 2 bases and J 0 bases, with 17 bases left between them. CDR3 nucleotide sequence: TGTGCCAGCAGTTACCACGACGACAGAGCGAGCTCCTACAATGAGCAGTTCTTC. Translation: CASSYHDDRASSYNEQFF.

This clonotype was recorded many times. The V gene is TRBV5-1, the J gene TRBJ1-1; the D is unclear. V dropped 3 bases and J dropped 9 bases, with 24 bases sitting between them. Germline lookup yields CDR1 SGHRS and CDR2 YFSETQ. CDR3 length: 16 residues. CDR3 nucleotides: TGCGCCAGCAGCTCCCCCACGGCCGGGCCCAGCCAACAAGCTTTCTTT. Translation gives CASSSPTAGPSQQAFF.

This clonotype was found a few times. The CDR3 loop is CASSQDRRRYEQYF. The CDR3 nucleotides read TGCGCCAGCAGTCAGGACAGGAGACGCTACGAGCAGTACTTC. The chain carries TRBV5-1 and TRBJ2-7; 7 bases map to TRBD1. This CDR3 contains 14 residues. Germline CDR1 and CDR2: SGHRS and YFSETQ. Trimming removed 5 bases from V and 3 bases from J; junction bases left unmatched: 8.

This clonotype was seen many times. This chain uses TRBV5-1 with TRBJ2-1; D is unresolved. The CDR3 runs 14 residues. The V end was cut by 0 bases, the J end by 6 bases, with 10 bases between. The V gene's germline CDR1 is SGHRS and CDR2 YFSETQ. The CDR3 nucleotides read TGCGCCAGCAGCTTGGAATTAGTTGGCAATGAGCAGTTCTTC. Protein: CASSLELVGNEQFF.